This T cell receptor (beta chain) was sequenced in a study of CD8+CD57+ T cells in acquired aplastic anemia. Study-wide context: Sorted CD4+ plus CD8+ cells gave DNA averaging 3.2 ug.

Patients included in sequencing had previously demonstrated CD8+CD57+ cell expansion by flow cytometry. Looked up from germline, CDR1 is SQVTM and CDR2 is ANQGSEA. The CDR3 extends over 14 amino acids. V trimming: 6 bases; J trimming: 7 bases; junction bases outside the gene matches: 9. Profiling that covered TCR beta VDJ and CDR3 relied on genomic DNA as its template. TCRdb re-derived calls from the reads in MiXCR, one entry per CDR3 protein. The sample has 100,000 to 150,000 distinct CDR3 sequences, almost 40% seen once. The chain carries TRBV29-1 and TRBJ2-1; 10 positions agree with TRBD2. Material: sorted CD4+, CD8+, or CD8+CD57+ T cells (not recorded which) from PBMCs. The receptor's source is a human donor with aplastic anemia. CDR3 residues: CSVVSGGAQNEQFF. CDR3 DNA sequence: TGCAGCGTAGTGAGCGGGGGGGCGCAGAATGAGCAGTTCTTC.